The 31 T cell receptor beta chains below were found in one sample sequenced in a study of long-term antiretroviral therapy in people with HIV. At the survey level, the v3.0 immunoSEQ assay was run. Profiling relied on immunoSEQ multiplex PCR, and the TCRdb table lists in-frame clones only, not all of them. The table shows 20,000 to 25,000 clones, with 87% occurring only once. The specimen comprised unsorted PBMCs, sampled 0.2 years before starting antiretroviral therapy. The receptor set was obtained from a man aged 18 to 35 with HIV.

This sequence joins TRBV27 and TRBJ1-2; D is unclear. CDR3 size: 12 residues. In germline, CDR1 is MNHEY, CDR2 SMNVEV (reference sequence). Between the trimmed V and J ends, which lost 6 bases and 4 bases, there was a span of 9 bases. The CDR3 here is CASSDGPYGYTF. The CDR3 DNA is TGTGCCAGCAGCGACGGTCCCTATGGCTACACCTTC.

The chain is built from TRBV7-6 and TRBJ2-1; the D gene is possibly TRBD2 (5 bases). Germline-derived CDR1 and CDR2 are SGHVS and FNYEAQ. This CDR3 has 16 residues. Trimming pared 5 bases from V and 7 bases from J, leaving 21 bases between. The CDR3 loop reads CASSPSRTGTGNEQFF. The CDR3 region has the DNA TGTGCCAGCAGCCCCTCTAGGACCGGTACGGGGAATGAGCAGTTCTTC.

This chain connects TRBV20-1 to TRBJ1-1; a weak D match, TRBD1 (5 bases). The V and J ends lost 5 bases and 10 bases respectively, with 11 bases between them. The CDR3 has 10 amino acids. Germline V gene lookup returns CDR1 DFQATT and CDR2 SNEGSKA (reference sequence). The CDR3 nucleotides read TGCAGTGCTGGGACCTCTCTAGCTTTCTTT. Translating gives CSAGTSLAFF.

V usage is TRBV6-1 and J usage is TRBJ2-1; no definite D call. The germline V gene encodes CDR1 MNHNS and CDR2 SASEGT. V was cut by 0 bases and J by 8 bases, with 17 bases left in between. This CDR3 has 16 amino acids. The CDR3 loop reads CASSEAGEWIGDEQFF. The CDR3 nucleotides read TGTGCCAGCAGTGAAGCTGGAGAGTGGATTGGGGATGAGCAGTTCTTC.

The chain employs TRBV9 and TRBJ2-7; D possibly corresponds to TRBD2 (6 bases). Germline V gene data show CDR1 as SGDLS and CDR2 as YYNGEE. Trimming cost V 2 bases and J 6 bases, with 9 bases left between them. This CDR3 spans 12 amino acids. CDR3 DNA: TGTGCCAGCAGCGTGGGGGGTACCGAGCAGTACTTC. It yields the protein CASSVGGTEQYF.

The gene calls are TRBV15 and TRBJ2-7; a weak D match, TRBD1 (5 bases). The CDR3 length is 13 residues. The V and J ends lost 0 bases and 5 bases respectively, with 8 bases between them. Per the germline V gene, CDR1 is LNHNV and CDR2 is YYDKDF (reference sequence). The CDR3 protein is CATSREARDEQYF. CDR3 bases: TGTGCCACCAGCAGAGAAGCCAGGGACGAGCAGTACTTC.

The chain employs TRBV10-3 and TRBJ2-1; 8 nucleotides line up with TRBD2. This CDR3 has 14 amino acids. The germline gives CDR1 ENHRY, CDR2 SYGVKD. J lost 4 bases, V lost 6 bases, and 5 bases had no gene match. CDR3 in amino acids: CAISLTSEYNEQFF. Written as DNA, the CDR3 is TGTGCCATCAGCCTGACTAGCGAGTACAATGAGCAGTTCTTC.

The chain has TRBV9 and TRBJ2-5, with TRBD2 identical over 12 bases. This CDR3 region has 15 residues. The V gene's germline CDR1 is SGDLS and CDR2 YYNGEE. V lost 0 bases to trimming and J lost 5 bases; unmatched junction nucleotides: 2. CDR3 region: CASSVEGLAGETQYF. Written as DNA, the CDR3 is TGTGCCAGCAGCGTAGAGGGACTAGCGGGCGAGACCCAGTACTTC.

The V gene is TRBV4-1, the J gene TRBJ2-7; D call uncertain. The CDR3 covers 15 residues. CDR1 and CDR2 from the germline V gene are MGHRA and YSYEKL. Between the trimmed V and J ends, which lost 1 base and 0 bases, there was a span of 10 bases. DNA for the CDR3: TGCGCCAGCAGCCAAGCCGGGCAGAGCTCCTACGAGCAGTACTTC. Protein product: CASSQAGQSSYEQYF.

CDR3: CAISEYSQETQYF. DNA of the CDR3: TGTGCCATCAGTGAGTACAGCCAAGAGACCCAGTACTTC. The rearrangement joins TRBV10-3 to TRBJ2-5; D unresolved. CDR3 length: 13 residues. Germline V gene data show CDR1 as ENHRY and CDR2 as SYGVKD. V was shortened by 1 base and J by 1 base, with 4 bases between the two germline ends.

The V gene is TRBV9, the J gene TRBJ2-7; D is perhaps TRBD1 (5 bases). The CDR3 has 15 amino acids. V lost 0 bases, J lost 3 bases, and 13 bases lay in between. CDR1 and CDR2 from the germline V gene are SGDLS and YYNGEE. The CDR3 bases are TGTGCCAGCAGCGTAGGTCAGGGAATAGTCTACGAGCAGTACTTC. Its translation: CASSVGQGIVYEQYF.

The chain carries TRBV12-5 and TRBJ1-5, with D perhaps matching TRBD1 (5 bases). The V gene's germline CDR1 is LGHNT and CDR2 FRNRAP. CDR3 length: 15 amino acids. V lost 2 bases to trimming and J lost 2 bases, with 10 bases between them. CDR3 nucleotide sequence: TGTGCTAGTGGTTTGTACGGAGGGGGCAATCAGCCCCAGCATTTT. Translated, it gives CASGLYGGGNQPQHF.

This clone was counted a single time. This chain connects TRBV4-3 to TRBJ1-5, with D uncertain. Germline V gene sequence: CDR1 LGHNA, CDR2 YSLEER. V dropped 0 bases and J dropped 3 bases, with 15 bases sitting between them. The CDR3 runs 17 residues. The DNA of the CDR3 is TGCGCCAGCAGCCAAGATGTCAGGATGGACCACAATCAGCCCCAGCATTTT. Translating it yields CASSQDVRMDHNQPQHF.

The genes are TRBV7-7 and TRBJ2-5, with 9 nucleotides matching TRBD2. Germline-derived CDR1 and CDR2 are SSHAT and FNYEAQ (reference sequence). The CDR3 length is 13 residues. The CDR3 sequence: CASGGLGEETQYF. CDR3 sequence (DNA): TGTGCTAGCGGGGGACTCGGGGAGGAGACCCAGTACTTC. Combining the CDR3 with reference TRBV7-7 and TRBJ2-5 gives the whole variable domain GAGVSQSPRYKVTKRGQDVTLRCDPISSHATLYWYQQALGQGPEFLTYFNYEAQPDKSGLPSDRFSAERPEGSISTLTIQRTEQRDSAMYRCASGGLGEETQYFGPGTRLLVL.

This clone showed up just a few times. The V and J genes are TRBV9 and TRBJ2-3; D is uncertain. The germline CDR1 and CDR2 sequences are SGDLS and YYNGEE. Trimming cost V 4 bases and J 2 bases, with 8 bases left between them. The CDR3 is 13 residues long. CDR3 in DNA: TGTGCCAGCAGCCCTCCTGACACAGATACGCAGTATTTT. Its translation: CASSPPDTDTQYF.

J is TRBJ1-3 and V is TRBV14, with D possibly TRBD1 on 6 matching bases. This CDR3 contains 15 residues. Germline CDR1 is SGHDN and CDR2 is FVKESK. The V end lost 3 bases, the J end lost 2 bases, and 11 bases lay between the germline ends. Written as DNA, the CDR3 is TGTGCCAGCAGCCAGGGAGGGGGGCCTGGAAACACCATATATTTT. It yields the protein CASSQGGGPGNTIYF.

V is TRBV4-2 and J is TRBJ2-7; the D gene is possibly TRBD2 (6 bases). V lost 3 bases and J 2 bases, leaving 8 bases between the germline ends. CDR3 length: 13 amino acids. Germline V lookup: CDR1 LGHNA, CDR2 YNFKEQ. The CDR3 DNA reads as TGTGCCAGCAGCCAGGGACTTGCCTACGAGCAGTACTTC. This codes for CASSQGLAYEQYF.

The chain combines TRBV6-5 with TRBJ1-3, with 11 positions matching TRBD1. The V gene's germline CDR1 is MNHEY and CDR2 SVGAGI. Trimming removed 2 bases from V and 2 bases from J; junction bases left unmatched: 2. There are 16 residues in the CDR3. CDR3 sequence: CASSYRDRGTGNTIYF. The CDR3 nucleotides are TGTGCCAGCAGTTACCGGGACAGGGGGACTGGAAACACCATATATTTT.

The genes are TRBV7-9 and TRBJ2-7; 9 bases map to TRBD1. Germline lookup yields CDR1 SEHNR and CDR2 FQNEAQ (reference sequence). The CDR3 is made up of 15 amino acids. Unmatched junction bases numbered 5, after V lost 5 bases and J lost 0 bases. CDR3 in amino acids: CASSPGQGISYEQYF. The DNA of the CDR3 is TGTGCCAGCAGCCCGGGACAGGGAATCTCCTACGAGCAGTACTTC.

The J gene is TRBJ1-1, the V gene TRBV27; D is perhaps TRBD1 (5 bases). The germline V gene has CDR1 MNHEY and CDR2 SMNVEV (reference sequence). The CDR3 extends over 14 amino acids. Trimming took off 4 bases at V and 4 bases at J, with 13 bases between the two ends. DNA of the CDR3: TGTGCCAGCAGTTCGACAGTGAGGAGCACTGAAGCTTTCTTT. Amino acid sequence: CASSSTVRSTEAFF.

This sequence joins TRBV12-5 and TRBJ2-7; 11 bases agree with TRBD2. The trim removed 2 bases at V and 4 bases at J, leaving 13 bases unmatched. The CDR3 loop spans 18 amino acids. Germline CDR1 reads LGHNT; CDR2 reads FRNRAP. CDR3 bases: TGTGCTAGTGGTTTGCGCCCGGGGAGGGGGACTAGCGGATACGAGCAGTACTTC. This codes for CASGLRPGRGTSGYEQYF.

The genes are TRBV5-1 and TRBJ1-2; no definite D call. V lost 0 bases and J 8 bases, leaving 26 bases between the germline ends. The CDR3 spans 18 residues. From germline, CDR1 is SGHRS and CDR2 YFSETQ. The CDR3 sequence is CASSLAESAGGRYEGYTF. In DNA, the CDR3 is TGCGCCAGCAGCTTGGCAGAATCGGCAGGAGGGAGGTATGAAGGCTACACCTTC.

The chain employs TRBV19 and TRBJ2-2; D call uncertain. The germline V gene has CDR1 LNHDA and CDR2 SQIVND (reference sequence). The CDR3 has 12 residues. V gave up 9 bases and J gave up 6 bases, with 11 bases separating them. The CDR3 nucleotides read TGTGCCAGCAACTTCTTAGCCGGGGAGCTGTTTTTT. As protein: CASNFLAGELFF.

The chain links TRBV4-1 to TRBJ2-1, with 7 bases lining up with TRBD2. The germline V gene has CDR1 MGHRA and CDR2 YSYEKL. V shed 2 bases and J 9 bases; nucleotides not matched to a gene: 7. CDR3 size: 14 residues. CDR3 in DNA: TGCGCCAGCAGCCAACAAATGCGGGAGTGTGAGCAGTTCTTC. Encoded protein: CASSQQMRECEQFF.

The CDR3 protein is CASSQALNYGYTF. CDR3 DNA: TGCGCCAGCAGCCAAGCTCTAAACTATGGCTACACCTTC. The genes are TRBV4-3 and TRBJ1-2; D is uncertain. This CDR3 comprises 13 residues. V lost 1 base and J lost 2, with 5 bases in between. CDR1 LGHNA and CDR2 YSLEER come from the germline V gene.

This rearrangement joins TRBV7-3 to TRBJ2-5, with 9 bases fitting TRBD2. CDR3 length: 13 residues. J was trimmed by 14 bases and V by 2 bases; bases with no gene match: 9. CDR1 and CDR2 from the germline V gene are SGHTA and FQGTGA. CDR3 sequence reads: CASSLPGTSRFYF. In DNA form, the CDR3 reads TGTGCCAGCAGCTTACCCGGGACTAGCCGATTCTACTTC.

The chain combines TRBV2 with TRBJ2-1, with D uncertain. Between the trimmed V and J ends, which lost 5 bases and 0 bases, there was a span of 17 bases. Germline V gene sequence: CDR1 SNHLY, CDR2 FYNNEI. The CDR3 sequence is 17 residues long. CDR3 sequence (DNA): TGTGCCAGCAGTCCCGACTCCATCCTGAGCTCCTACAATGAGCAGTTCTTC. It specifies CASSPDSILSSYNEQFF.

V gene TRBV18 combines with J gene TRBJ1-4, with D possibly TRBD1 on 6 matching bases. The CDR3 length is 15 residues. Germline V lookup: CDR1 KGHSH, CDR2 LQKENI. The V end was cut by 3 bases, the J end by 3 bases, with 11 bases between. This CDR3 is CASSPAGAANEKLFF. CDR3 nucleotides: TGTGCCAGCTCACCGGCAGGGGCGGCTAATGAAAAACTGTTTTTT.

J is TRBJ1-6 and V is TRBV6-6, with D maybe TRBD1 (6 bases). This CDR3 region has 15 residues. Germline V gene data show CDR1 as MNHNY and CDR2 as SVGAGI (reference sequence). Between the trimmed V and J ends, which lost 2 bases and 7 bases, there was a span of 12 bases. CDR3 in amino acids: CASSYRGSHNSPLHF. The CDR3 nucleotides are TGTGCCAGCAGTTACAGGGGGTCCCACAATTCACCCCTCCACTTT.

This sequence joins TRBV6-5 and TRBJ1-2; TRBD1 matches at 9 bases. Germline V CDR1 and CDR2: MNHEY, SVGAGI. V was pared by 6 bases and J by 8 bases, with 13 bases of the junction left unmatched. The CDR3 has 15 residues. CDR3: CASRTQGAASFGYTF. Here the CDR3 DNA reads TGTGCCAGCAGAACACAGGGGGCGGCTTCTTTCGGCTACACCTTC.

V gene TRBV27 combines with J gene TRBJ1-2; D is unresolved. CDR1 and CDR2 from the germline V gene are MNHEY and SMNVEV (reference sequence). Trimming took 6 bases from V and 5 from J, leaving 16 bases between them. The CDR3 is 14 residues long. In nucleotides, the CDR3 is TGTGCCAGCAGACCAGACGGGAGGGTTTATGGCTACACCTTC. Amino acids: CASRPDGRVYGYTF.